Each of the 32 T cell receptor beta chains below was sequenced from the same sample in a study of shared clonotypes between healthy human individuals. The data were produced by immunoSEQ multiplex PCR, yet TCRdb's version contains in-frame clones alone and is incomplete. This sample carries about 2.1 million clones, 85% to 95% of them seen once, and the ten largest clones take under 2%. CD45RO negativity and positive selection for CCR7 defined naive CD8 cells, a population that excluded terminally differentiated effector memory CD45RA+ cells. Material for sequencing was naive CD8+ T cells from PBMCs. These receptors all stem from a man aged 18 to 30 in good health. Some clones in this sample may be carry-over from other donors' samples.

The chain carries TRBV27 and TRBJ2-3; TRBD2 is a possible D gene (5 bases). The CDR3 contains 16 residues. Germline lookup yields CDR1 MNHEY and CDR2 SMNVEV (reference sequence). The V and J ends lost 6 bases and 5 bases respectively, with 21 bases between them. The CDR3 loop reads CASSTRRSGPGDTQYF. The CDR3 nucleotides are TGTGCCAGCAGCACTAGAAGGTCCGGTCCCGGAGATACGCAGTATTTT.

V usage is TRBV19 and J usage is TRBJ1-5; D ambiguous. V dropped 6 bases and J dropped 2 bases, with 20 bases sitting between them. The CDR3 is made up of 17 amino acids. The germline gives CDR1 LNHDA, CDR2 SQIVND (reference sequence). The CDR3 region is CASRPRNSLFRNQPQHF. CDR3 bases: TGTGCCAGTAGGCCTCGTAATTCCCTATTTCGCAATCAGCCCCAGCATTTT.

The genes are TRBV19 and TRBJ2-7; 13 positions agree with TRBD2. The CDR3 has 15 residues. CDR1 is LNHDA, CDR2 SQIVND, per germline (reference sequence). J was trimmed by 6 bases and V by 4 bases; bases with no gene match: 6. CDR3 residues: CASSTRTSGSSEQYF. The CDR3 bases are TGTGCCAGTAGTACCCGGACTAGCGGGAGCTCCGAGCAGTACTTC.

This clone was found a few times. The chain combines TRBV11-2 with TRBJ1-5, with unresolved D. This CDR3 has 13 residues. V shed 2 bases and J shed 7 bases, with 9 bases lying between them. Germline V lookup: CDR1 SGHAT, CDR2 FQNNGV. The DNA of the CDR3 is TGTGCCAGCAGCTTAATGGGGAACCAGCCCCAGCATTTT. This gives the protein CASSLMGNQPQHF.

The chain couples TRBV11-2 to TRBJ2-7; 8 nucleotides line up with TRBD2. The V gene end was trimmed by 2 bases and the J gene end by 4 bases; junction bases not matched to a gene: 7. From germline, CDR1 is SGHAT and CDR2 FQNNGV. The CDR3 covers 15 residues. In DNA, the CDR3 is TGTGCCAGCAGCTTATTCGTCCAGCGGGAGTACGAGCAGTACTTC. Its protein product is CASSLFVQREYEQYF.

The table lists this clone with a count of one. The V and J genes are TRBV6-5 and TRBJ2-4; a possible D gene is TRBD1 (5 bases). V dropped 5 bases and J dropped 2 bases, with 13 bases sitting between them. Per germline, CDR1 MNHEY and CDR2 SVGAGI. The CDR3 loop spans 15 amino acids. The CDR3 sequence is CASSPYRTTKNIQYF. The CDR3 DNA is TGTGCCAGCAGTCCCTATCGGACAACCAAAAACATTCAGTACTTC.

The V call is TRBV4-2, the J call TRBJ2-5; 10 bases agree with TRBD2. The CDR3 has 17 amino acids. Germline loops: CDR1 LGHNA, CDR2 YNFKEQ. Losses at the gene ends were 5 bases for V and 3 bases for J; bases not matched to a gene: 12. CDR3 region: CASSLVDSGRPKETQYF. DNA for the CDR3: TGTGCCAGCAGCTTAGTTGATAGCGGGAGGCCGAAAGAGACCCAGTACTTC.

This clone was observed a handful of times. The genes are TRBV10-3 and TRBJ1-2, with a possible D match to TRBD1 (6 bases). Looked up from germline, CDR1 is ENHRY and CDR2 is SYGVKD. V lost 3 bases and J 3 bases, leaving 8 bases between the germline ends. There are 13 residues in the CDR3. CDR3 nucleotides: TGTGCCATCAGTGATGGACAGTACTATGGCTACACCTTC. Amino acids: CAISDGQYYGYTF.

The chain links TRBV6-6 to TRBJ1-1; a possible D gene is TRBD1 (6 bases). The CDR3 runs to 16 residues. From germline, CDR1 is MNHNY and CDR2 SVGAGI (reference sequence). V was pared by 2 bases and J by 3 bases, with 16 bases between. The CDR3 sequence is CASSYAVLGADTEAFF. The CDR3 DNA sequence: TGTGCCAGCAGTTACGCCGTACTGGGGGCTGACACTGAAGCTTTCTTT.

V is TRBV11-2 and J is TRBJ2-5; 8 bases line up with TRBD1. The J call may be wrong; the DNA end is better matched by TRBJ2-7. The CDR3 totals 15 residues. CDR1 and CDR2 (germline): SGHAT, FQNNGV. CDR3 coding DNA: TGTGCCAGCAGCTCGAGGACAGGGTCCCCCTACGAGCAGTACTTC. As protein: CASSSRTGSPYEQYF.

This sequence joins TRBV6-1 and TRBJ2-2, with 14 bases fitting TRBD2. There are 17 residues in the CDR3. The V segment lost 4 bases and the J segment 2 bases; nucleotides outside the gene matches: 3. CDR1 and CDR2 (germline): MNHNS, SASEGT. CDR3 protein: CASSGGLAGVNTGELFF. CDR3 bases: TGTGCCAGCAGTGGGGGACTAGCGGGAGTCAACACCGGGGAGCTGTTTTTT.

This rearrangement joins TRBV9 to TRBJ1-1, with D possibly TRBD1 on 5 matching bases. Looked up from germline, CDR1 is SGDLS and CDR2 is YYNGEE. CDR3 length equals 15 residues. Trimming cost V 0 bases and J 1 base, with 10 bases left between them. The DNA of the CDR3 is TGTGCCAGCAGCGTAGGAATCGGGGGGAACACTGAAGCTTTCTTT. The encoded protein is CASSVGIGGNTEAFF.

The genes are TRBV7-9 and TRBJ2-7; D may match TRBD1 or TRBD2 (5 bases each). V was shortened by 5 bases and J by 2 bases, with 13 bases between the two germline ends. The CDR3 runs 14 residues. Germline CDR1 is SEHNR and CDR2 is FQNEAQ (reference sequence). CDR3 sequence reads: CASSPRGEPYEQYF. CDR3 bases: TGTGCCAGCAGCCCCCGGGGCGAACCCTACGAGCAGTACTTC.

The chain uses TRBV9 and TRBJ2-1; the match to TRBD2 covers 8 bases. Looked up from germline, CDR1 is SGDLS and CDR2 is YYNGEE. The CDR3 totals 15 residues. V gave up 3 bases and J gave up 2 bases; unmatched junction bases: 4. The CDR3: CASSAAGAPYNEQFF. In DNA, the CDR3 is TGTGCCAGCAGCGCAGCGGGAGCCCCCTACAATGAGCAGTTCTTC.

This clone was seen once. DNA of the CDR3: TGTGCCAGCAGTTTCGGACAGGGAGGGAAAAACATTCAGTACTTC. Translated: CASSFGQGGKNIQYF. This chain links TRBV28 with TRBJ2-4; perhaps TRBD1 as D (8 bases). The CDR3 is 15 residues long. Deletions cut 3 bases from V and 4 bases from J, with 13 bases between. CDR1 MDHEN and CDR2 SYDVKM come from the germline V gene. Combining the CDR3 with reference TRBV28 and TRBJ2-4 gives the whole variable domain DVKVTQSSRYLVKRTGEKVFLECVQDMDHENMFWYRQDPGLGLRLIYFSYDVKMKEKGDIPEGYSVSREKKERFSLILESASTNQTSMYLCASSFGQGGKNIQYFGAGTRLSVL.

CDR3 amino acids: CASSLLAGVTDTQYF. The CDR3 DNA sequence: TGTGCCAGCAGCTTACTGGCGGGAGTCACAGATACGCAGTATTTT. The chain employs TRBV7-6 and TRBJ2-3, with TRBD2 matching 7 bases. CDR1 SGHVS and CDR2 FNYEAQ come from the germline V gene. The CDR3 is made up of 15 amino acids. Trimming at V came to 2 bases and at J to 2 bases, leaving 4 bases not matched to a gene. Looking up the rest from reference TRBV7-6 and TRBJ2-3 gives the full variable domain: GAGVSQSPRYKVTKRGQDVALRCDPISGHVSLYWYRQALGQGPEFLTYFNYEAQQDKSGLPNDRFSAERPEGSISTLTIQRTEQRDSAMYRCASSLLAGVTDTQYFGPGTRLTVL.

This chain links TRBV9 with TRBJ2-2; 10 nucleotides align to TRBD2. Germline lookup yields CDR1 SGDLS and CDR2 YYNGEE. The CDR3 length is 16 residues. With 3 bases clipped from V and 0 bases from J, the junction kept 2 bases outside the gene matches. In nucleotides, the CDR3 is TGTGCCAGCAGCGCGAGCGGGAGGGCGAACACCGGGGAGCTGTTTTTT. It codes for CASSASGRANTGELFF.

This clone was recorded once. This chain links TRBV6-1 with TRBJ2-1, with D uncertain. Germline V gene sequence: CDR1 MNHNS, CDR2 SASEGT. This CDR3 spans 11 amino acids. With 5 bases removed from V and 9 bases from J, the gap between germline ends came to 8 bases. The CDR3 spells CASSYMLEQFF. In nucleotides, the CDR3 is TGTGCCAGCAGTTATATGCTTGAGCAGTTCTTC.

V usage is TRBV28 and J usage is TRBJ2-1; TRBD2 matches 8 bases. Trimming cost V 3 bases and J 7 bases; bases outside gene matches: 8. Germline V gene lookup returns CDR1 MDHEN and CDR2 SYDVKM. The CDR3 has 15 amino acids. CDR3 protein: CASSFMREEMNEQFF. The CDR3 coding sequence is TGTGCCAGCAGTTTTATGCGGGAGGAAATGAATGAGCAGTTCTTC.

With respect to this clone: The sample contains more than one DNA sequence encoding this CDR3. This sequence joins TRBV7-9 and TRBJ1-3, with 9 bases lining up with TRBD1. The CDR3 consists of 15 residues. With 5 bases clipped from V and 2 bases from J, the junction kept 4 bases outside the gene matches. CDR1 and CDR2 from the germline V gene are SEHNR and FQNEAQ (reference sequence). CDR3 nucleotide sequence: TGTGCCAGCAGCCTGGGACAGGGAGCTGGAAACACCATATATTTT. This codes for CASSLGQGAGNTIYF.

The chain employs TRBV4-3 and TRBJ1-2; unclear D gene. The CDR3 sequence is 16 residues long. V gave up 4 bases and J gave up 5 bases, with 20 bases separating them. Per germline, CDR1 LGHNA and CDR2 YSLEER. The CDR3 loop reads CASSLSGSMGKYGYTF. CDR3 in DNA: TGCGCCAGCAGCCTTAGCGGGTCCATGGGGAAGTATGGCTACACCTTC.

V and J are TRBV4-3 and TRBJ2-7, with 7 bases that match TRBD1. The V segment lost 4 bases and the J segment 3 bases; nucleotides outside the gene matches: 6. CDR3 length equals 14 residues. Germline lookup yields CDR1 LGHNA and CDR2 YSLEER. CDR3 nucleotides: TGCGCCAGCAGCCCGACGACAGGGTACTACGAGCAGTACTTC. Translated, it gives CASSPTTGYYEQYF.

The chain carries TRBV6-1 and TRBJ1-6; possibly TRBD1 for D (5 bases). V was clipped by 2 bases and J by 8 bases, with 22 bases between them. CDR3 length: 18 residues. Per the germline V gene, CDR1 is MNHNS and CDR2 is SASEGT. The DNA for the CDR3 is TGTGCCAGCAGTGAATACAGGCGTCGCCCACGGAGTGATTCACCCCTCCACTTT. It yields the protein CASSEYRRRPRSDSPLHF.

In the case of this clone: A clone one base away is much larger, so this may be a read error. Different DNA sequences within this sample yield the same CDR3. This rearrangement joins TRBV11-2 to TRBJ1-5; D is unclear. The V gene lost 1 base and the J gene lost 5 bases, with 3 bases spanning the gap. The CDR3 is 12 residues long. Per the germline V gene, CDR1 is SGHAT and CDR2 is FQNNGV. CDR3: CASSLGDQPQHF. The CDR3 DNA sequence: TGTGCCAGCAGCTTAGGGGATCAGCCCCAGCATTTT.

This chain uses TRBV9 with TRBJ1-1, with D tentatively TRBD1 (6 bases). Germline V CDR1 and CDR2: SGDLS, YYNGEE. The CDR3 is 16 amino acids. Between the trimmed V and J ends, which lost 4 bases and 0 bases, there was a span of 16 bases. CDR3 coding DNA: TGTGCCAGCAGCCCAACCCCGGGGGCTATGAACACTGAAGCTTTCTTT. Its protein product is CASSPTPGAMNTEAFF.

This sequence joins TRBV28 and TRBJ2-3; TRBD2 aligns across 8 bases. CDR3 size: 19 residues. J lost 2 bases, V lost 2 bases, and 15 bases had no gene match. In germline, CDR1 is MDHEN, CDR2 SYDVKM. The CDR3 protein is CASSLLPGEREFPTDTQYF. The CDR3 nucleotides read TGTGCCAGCAGTTTACTCCCCGGGGAGCGGGAGTTCCCCACAGATACGCAGTATTTT.

This rearrangement joins TRBV7-3 to TRBJ1-2, with 8 positions matching TRBD1. This CDR3 has 15 amino acids. The germline V gene encodes CDR1 SGHTA and CDR2 FQGTGA. After removal of 3 bases from V and 6 bases from J, the junction contained 9 bases not matched to a gene. The CDR3 DNA reads TGTGCCAGCAGCTTCTCCAGGGGGCTTACTCATGGCTACACCTTC. Protein sequence: CASSFSRGLTHGYTF.

The rearrangement joins TRBV7-9 to TRBJ2-7; D tentatively fits TRBD1 or TRBD2 (6 bases each). Between the trimmed V and J ends, which lost 5 bases and 9 bases, there was a span of 17 bases. The CDR3 has 13 amino acids. Germline V gene lookup returns CDR1 SEHNR and CDR2 FQNEAQ (reference sequence). CDR3 amino acids: CASSREDSKWQYF. The CDR3 DNA sequence: TGTGCCAGCAGCAGGGAGGACAGCAAATGGCAGTACTTC.

This clone is a singleton in its sample. The chain combines TRBV11-2 with TRBJ2-4; TRBD2 is a possible D gene (5 bases). CDR3 length: 15 amino acids. Trimming took 5 bases from V and 6 from J, leaving 17 bases between them. CDR1 SGHAT and CDR2 FQNNGV come from the germline V gene. DNA of the CDR3: TGTGCCAGCAGCCTTGGCTCCGGCGCGGGAAACATTCAGTACTTC. Its protein product is CASSLGSGAGNIQYF.

V is TRBV9 and J is TRBJ1-4, with a possible D match to TRBD1 (5 bases). Germline assignment: CDR1 SGDLS and CDR2 YYNGEE. V lost 5 bases and J lost 7, with 9 bases in between. The CDR3 runs to 12 residues. The CDR3 nucleotides are TGTGCCAGCAGTCGGGGGGGTGAAAAACTGTTTTTT. Translating gives CASSRGGEKLFF.

The rearrangement joins TRBV6-5 to TRBJ2-7; a possible D gene is TRBD1 (5 bases). The CDR3 sequence is 12 residues long. V lost 2 bases to trimming and J lost 9 bases, with 11 bases between them. Germline V gene data show CDR1 as MNHEY and CDR2 as SVGAGI. CDR3 bases: TGTGCCAGCAGTTACGAAGGGGTCGTGCAGTACTTC. Amino acids: CASSYEGVVQYF.

The DNA for the CDR3 is TGTGCCAGCAGTTCCCGAGTCCTTAGCACAGATACGCAGTATTTT. It is translated as CASSSRVLSTDTQYF. V usage is TRBV27 and J usage is TRBJ2-3; D is undetermined. This CDR3 contains 15 residues. V lost 4 bases and J lost 0, with 11 bases in between. CDR1 is MNHEY, CDR2 SMNVEV, per germline (reference sequence).